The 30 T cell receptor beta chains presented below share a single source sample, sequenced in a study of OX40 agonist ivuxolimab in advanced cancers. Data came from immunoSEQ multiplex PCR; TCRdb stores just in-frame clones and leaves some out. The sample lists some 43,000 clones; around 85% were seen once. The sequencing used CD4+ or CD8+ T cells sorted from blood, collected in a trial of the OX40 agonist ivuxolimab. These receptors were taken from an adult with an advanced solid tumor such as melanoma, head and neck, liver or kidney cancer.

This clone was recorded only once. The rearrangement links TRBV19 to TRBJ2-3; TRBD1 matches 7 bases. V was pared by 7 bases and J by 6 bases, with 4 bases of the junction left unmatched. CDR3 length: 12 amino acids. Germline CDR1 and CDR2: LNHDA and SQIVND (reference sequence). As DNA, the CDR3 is TGTGCCAGTACGACAGGGTACGATACGCAGTATTTT. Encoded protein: CASTTGYDTQYF.

CDR3 residues: CASSLSMGGSQPQHF. The CDR3, as DNA: TGTGCCAGCAGTTTATCTATGGGTGGGAGTCAGCCCCAGCATTTT. This chain links TRBV27 with TRBJ1-5; no firm D call. There are 15 residues in the CDR3. Per the germline V gene, CDR1 is MNHEY and CDR2 is SMNVEV (reference sequence). V was cut by 0 bases and J by 6 bases, with 12 bases left in between.

DNA for the CDR3: TGTGCCACCAGCAGAGATGAAGGGGGCGGGTATGGCTACACCTTC. This translates into CATSRDEGGGYGYTF. This chain uses TRBV15 with TRBJ1-2; 7 bases map to TRBD1. Germline CDR1 LNHNV, CDR2 YYDKDF (reference sequence). The CDR3 has 15 residues. V was pared by 0 bases and J by 5 bases, with 6 bases of the junction left unmatched. The variable domain in full, completed from reference TRBV15 and TRBJ1-2, reads DAMVIQNPRYQVTQFGKPVTLSCSQTLNHNVMYWYQQKSSQAPKLLFHYYDKDFNNEADTPDNFQSRRPNTSFCFLDIRSPGLGDTAMYLCATSRDEGGGYGYTFGSGTRLTVV.

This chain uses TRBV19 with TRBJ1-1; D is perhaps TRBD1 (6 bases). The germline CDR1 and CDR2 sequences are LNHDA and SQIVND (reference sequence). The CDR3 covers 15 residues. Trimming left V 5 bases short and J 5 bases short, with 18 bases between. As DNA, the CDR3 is TGTGCCAGTAGTCCATTCAGATTAGGACAGACTGAAGCTTTCTTT. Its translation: CASSPFRLGQTEAFF.

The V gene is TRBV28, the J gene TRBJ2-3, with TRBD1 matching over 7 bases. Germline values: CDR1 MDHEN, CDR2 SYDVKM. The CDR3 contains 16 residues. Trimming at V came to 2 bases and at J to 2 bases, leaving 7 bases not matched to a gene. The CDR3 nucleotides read TGTGCCAGCAGTTTAGAGGGGGCGGCGTACACAGATACGCAGTATTTT. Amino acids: CASSLEGAAYTDTQYF.

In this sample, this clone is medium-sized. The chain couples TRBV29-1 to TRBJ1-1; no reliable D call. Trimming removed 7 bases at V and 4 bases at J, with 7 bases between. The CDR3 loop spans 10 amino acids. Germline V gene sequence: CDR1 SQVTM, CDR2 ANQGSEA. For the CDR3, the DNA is TGCAGCGCTTGGAGCACTGAAGCTTTCTTT. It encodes CSAWSTEAFF.

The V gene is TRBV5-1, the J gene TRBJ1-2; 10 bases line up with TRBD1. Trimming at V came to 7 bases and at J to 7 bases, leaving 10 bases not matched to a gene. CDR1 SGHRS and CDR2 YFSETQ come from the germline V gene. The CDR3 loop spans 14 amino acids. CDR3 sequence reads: CASGPGQGIIGYTF. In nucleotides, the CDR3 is TGCGCCAGCGGCCCGGGACAGGGGATAATTGGCTACACCTTC.

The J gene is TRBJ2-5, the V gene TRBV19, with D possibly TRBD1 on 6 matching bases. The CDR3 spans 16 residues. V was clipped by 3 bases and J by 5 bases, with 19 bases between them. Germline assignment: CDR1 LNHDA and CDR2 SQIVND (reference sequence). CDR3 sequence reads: CASSIPSAGVGETQYF. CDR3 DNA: TGTGCCAGTAGTATCCCCTCAGCAGGGGTGGGGGAGACCCAGTACTTC. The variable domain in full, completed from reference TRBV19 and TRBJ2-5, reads DGGITQSPKYLFRKEGQNVTLSCEQNLNHDAMYWYRQDPGQGLRLIYYSQIVNDFQKGDIAEGYSVSREKKESFPLTVTSAQKNPTAFYLCASSIPSAGVGETQYFGPGTRLLVL.

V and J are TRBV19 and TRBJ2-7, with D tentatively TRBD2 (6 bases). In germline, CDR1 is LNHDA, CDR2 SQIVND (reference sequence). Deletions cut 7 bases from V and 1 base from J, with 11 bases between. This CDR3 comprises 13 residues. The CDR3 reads CASTPRDSYEQYF. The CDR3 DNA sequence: TGTGCCAGTACCCCGCGGGATTCCTACGAGCAGTACTTC.

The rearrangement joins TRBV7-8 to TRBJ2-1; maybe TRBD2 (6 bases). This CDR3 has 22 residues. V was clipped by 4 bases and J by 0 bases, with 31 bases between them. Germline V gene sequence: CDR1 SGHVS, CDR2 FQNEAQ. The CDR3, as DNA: TGTGCCAGCAGCTCAGAGGCTAGCGCGGGTGATTACCGAAAACGCTCCTACAATGAGCAGTTCTTC. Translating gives CASSSEASAGDYRKRSYNEQFF.

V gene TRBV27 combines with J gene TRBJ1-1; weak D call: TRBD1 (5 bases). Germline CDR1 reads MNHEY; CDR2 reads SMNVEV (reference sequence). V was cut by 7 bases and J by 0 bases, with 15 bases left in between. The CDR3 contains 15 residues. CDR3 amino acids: CASKGGWGLNTEAFF. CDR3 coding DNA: TGTGCCAGCAAGGGTGGTTGGGGGTTGAACACTGAAGCTTTCTTT.

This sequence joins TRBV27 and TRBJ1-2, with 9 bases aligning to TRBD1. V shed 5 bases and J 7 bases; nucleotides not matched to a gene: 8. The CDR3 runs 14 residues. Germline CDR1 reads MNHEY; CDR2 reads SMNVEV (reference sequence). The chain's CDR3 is CASSDPGTGFGYTF. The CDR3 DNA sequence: TGTGCCAGCAGTGACCCCGGGACAGGGTTTGGCTACACCTTC.

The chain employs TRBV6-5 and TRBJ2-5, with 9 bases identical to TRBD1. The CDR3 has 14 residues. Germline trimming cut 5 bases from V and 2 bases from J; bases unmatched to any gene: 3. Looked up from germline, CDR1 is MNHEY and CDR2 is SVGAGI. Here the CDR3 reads CASSIQGAQETQYF. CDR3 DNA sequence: TGTGCCAGCAGTATACAGGGGGCACAAGAGACCCAGTACTTC.

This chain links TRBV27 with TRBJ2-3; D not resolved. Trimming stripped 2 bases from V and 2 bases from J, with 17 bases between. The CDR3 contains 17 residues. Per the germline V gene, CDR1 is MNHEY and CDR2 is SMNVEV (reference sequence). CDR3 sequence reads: CASSLGPGDILTDTQYF. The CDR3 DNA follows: TGTGCCAGCAGTTTAGGGCCGGGTGATATACTCACAGATACGCAGTATTTT.

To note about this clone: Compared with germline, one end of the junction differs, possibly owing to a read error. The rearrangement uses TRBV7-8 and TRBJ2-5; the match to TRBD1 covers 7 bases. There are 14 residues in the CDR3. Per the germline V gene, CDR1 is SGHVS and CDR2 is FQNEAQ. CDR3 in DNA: TGTGCCAGCAGCTTAGGATTTAAACAGGGGACGGAGGACTTC. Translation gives CASSLGFKQGTEDF.

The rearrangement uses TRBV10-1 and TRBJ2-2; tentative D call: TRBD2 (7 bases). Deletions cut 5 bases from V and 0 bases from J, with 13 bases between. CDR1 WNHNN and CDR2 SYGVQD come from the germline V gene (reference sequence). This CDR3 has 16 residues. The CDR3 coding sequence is TGCGCCAGCAGTTTGGGGGGGGGCGCGAACACCGGGGAGCTGTTTTTT. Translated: CASSLGGGANTGELFF.

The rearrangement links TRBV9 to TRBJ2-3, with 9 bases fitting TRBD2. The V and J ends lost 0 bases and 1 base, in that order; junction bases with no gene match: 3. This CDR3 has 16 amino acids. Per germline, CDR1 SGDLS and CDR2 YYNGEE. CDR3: CASSVGGGRGTDTQYF. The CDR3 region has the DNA TGTGCCAGCAGCGTAGGAGGCGGGAGGGGCACAGATACGCAGTATTTT.

The DNA for the CDR3 is TGTGCCAGCGACCAGGGCGTCTATGGCTACACCTTC. It yields the protein CASDQGVYGYTF. The chain uses TRBV2 and TRBJ1-2; a possible D gene is TRBD1 (5 bases). This CDR3 has 12 amino acids. The germline CDR1 and CDR2 sequences are SNHLY and FYNNEI. V lost 8 bases and J lost 4, with 11 bases in between.

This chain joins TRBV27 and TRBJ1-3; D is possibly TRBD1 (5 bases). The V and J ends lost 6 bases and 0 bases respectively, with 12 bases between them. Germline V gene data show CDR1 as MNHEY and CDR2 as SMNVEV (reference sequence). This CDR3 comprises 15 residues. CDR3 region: CASRLTVSSGNTIYF. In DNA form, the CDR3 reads TGTGCCAGCAGACTGACAGTGAGCTCTGGAAACACCATATATTTT.

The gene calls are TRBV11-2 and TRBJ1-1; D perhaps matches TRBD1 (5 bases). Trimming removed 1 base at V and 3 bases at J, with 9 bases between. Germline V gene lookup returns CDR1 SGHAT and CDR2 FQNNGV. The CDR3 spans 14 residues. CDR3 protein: CASSLARVDTEAFF. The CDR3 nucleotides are TGTGCCAGCAGCTTAGCCAGGGTAGACACTGAAGCTTTCTTT.

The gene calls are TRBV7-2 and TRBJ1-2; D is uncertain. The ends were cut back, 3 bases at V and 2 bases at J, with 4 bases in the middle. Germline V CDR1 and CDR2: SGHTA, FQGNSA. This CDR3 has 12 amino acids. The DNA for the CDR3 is TGTGCCAGCAGCTTGGAGAACTATGGCTACACCTTC. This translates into CASSLENYGYTF.

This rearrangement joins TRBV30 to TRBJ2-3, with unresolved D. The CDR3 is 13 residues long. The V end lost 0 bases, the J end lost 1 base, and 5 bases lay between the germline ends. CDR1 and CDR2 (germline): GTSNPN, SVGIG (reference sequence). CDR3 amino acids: CAWSVLGTDTQYF. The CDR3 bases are TGTGCCTGGAGTGTACTCGGCACAGATACGCAGTATTTT.

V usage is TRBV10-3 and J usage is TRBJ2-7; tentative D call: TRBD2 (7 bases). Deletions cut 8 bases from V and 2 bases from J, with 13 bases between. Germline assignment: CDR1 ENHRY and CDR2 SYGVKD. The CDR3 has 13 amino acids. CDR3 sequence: CAIGGGQTYEQYF. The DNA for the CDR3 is TGTGCCATCGGGGGGGGGCAGACCTACGAGCAGTACTTC.

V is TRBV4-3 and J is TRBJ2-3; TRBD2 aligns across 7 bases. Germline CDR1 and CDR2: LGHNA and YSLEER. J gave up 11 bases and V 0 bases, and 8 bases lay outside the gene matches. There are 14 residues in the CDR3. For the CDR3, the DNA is TGCGCCAGCAGCCAAGATCTAAGCGGGATTCAGCAGTATTTT. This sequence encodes CASSQDLSGIQQYF.

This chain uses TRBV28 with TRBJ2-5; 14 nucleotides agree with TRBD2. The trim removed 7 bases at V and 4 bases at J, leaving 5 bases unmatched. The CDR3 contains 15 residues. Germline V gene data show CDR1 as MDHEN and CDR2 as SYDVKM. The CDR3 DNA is TGTGCCAGCACGGGACTAGCGGGAGACCCAGAGACCCAGTACTTC. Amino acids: CASTGLAGDPETQYF.

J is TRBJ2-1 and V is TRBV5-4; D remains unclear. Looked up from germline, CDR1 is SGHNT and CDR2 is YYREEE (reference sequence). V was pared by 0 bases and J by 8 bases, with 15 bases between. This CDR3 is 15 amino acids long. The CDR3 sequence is CASSLVGPARDEQFF. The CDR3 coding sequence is TGTGCCAGCAGCTTGGTCGGACCCGCTCGCGATGAGCAGTTCTTC.

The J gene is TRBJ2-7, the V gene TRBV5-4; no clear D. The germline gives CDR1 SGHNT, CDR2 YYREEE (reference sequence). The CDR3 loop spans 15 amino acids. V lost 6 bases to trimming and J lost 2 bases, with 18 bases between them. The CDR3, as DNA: TGTGCCAGCAAACAAATGAGCGCTGGAACCTACGAGCAGTACGTC. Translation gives CASKQMSAGTYEQYV.

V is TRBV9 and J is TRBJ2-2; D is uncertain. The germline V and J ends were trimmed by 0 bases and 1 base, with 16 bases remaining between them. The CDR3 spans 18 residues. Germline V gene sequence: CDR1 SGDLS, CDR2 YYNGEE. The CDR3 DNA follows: TGTGCCAGCAGCGTAGGTGCGGTCATGAGGTGGAACACCGGGGAGCTGTTTTTT. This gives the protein CASSVGAVMRWNTGELFF.

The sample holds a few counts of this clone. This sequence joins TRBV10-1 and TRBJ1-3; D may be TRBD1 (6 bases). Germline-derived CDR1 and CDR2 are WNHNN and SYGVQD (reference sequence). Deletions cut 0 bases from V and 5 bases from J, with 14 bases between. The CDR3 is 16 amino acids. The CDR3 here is CASSESERGWRNTIYF. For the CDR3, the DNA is TGCGCCAGCAGTGAGTCTGAGAGGGGGTGGCGAAACACCATATATTTT.

The CDR3 spells CASSQESTTGELFF. Here the CDR3 DNA reads TGTGCCAGCAGCCAAGAATCGACCACCGGGGAGCTGTTTTTT. This chain connects TRBV14 to TRBJ2-2; D unresolved. The germline V gene encodes CDR1 SGHDN and CDR2 FVKESK. The CDR3 sequence is 14 residues long. V lost 0 bases and J 4 bases, leaving 6 bases between the germline ends. Variable domain in full (rest from reference TRBV14 and TRBJ2-2): EAGVTQFPSHSVIEKGQTVTLRCDPISGHDNLYWYRRVMGKEIKFLLHFVKESKQDESGMPNNRFLAERTGGTYSTLKVQPAELEDSGVYFCASSQESTTGELFFGEGSRLTVL.